Below are 9 T cell receptor beta chains sequenced from a single sample in a study of blood T cell repertoires in COVID-19. Assay: immunoSEQ multiplex PCR; the TCRdb copy retains only in-frame clones and omits some. The table shows some 250,000 clones, with approximately 88% occurring only once. Sequences were obtained from peripheral blood. The receptors shown here come from a woman younger than 45 with acute or convalescent COVID-19.

The V gene is TRBV5-1, the J gene TRBJ2-7; 7 bases are shared with TRBD1. The CDR3 consists of 16 residues. The V gene end was trimmed by 4 bases and the J gene end by 4 bases; junction bases not matched to a gene: 14. Germline CDR1 SGHRS, CDR2 YFSETQ. The CDR3: CASSPSVGRGRYEQYF. The CDR3 DNA is TGCGCCAGCAGCCCCTCCGTAGGAAGGGGGCGATACGAGCAGTACTTC. Looking up the rest from reference TRBV5-1 and TRBJ2-7 gives the full variable domain: KAGVTQTPRYLIKTRGQQVTLSCSPISGHRSVSWYQQTPGQGLQFLFEYFSETQRNKGNFPGRFSGRQFSNSRSEMNVSTLELGDSALYLCASSPSVGRGRYEQYFGPGTRLTVT.

This sequence joins TRBV7-6 and TRBJ2-2; no clear D. This CDR3 is 12 amino acids long. Germline V gives CDR1 SGHVS, CDR2 FNYEAQ. V lost 4 bases, J lost 7 bases, and 7 bases lay in between. The CDR3 spells CASSWAGGELFF. The CDR3 nucleotides are TGTGCCAGCAGCTGGGCAGGCGGGGAGCTGTTTTTT.

The rearrangement links TRBV5-1 to TRBJ2-3; TRBD2 matches at 8 bases. This CDR3 region has 15 residues. CDR1 and CDR2 (germline): SGHRS, YFSETQ. V lost 3 bases to trimming and J lost 6 bases; unmatched junction nucleotides: 9. CDR3 sequence: CASSWGLVGMDTQYF. Here the CDR3 DNA reads TGCGCCAGCAGCTGGGGACTAGTTGGGATGGATACGCAGTATTTT.

The V call is TRBV30, the J call TRBJ1-6, with 10 bases aligning to TRBD1. Germline CDR1 and CDR2: GTSNPN and SVGIG (reference sequence). This CDR3 is 16 amino acids long. J was trimmed by 7 bases and V by 3 bases; bases with no gene match: 9. The CDR3: CAWRDPGQGKNSPLHF. CDR3 sequence (DNA): TGTGCCTGGAGGGACCCGGGACAGGGGAAAAATTCACCCCTCCACTTT.

The chain has TRBV27 and TRBJ2-7; TRBD1 matches at 7 bases. The germline gives CDR1 MNHEY, CDR2 SMNVEV (reference sequence). Unmatched junction bases numbered 10, after V lost 5 bases and J lost 3 bases. The CDR3 length is 15 residues. As DNA, the CDR3 is TGTGCCAGCAGTCGTACAGGGGTGAGTTACTACGAGCAGTACTTC. Its translation: CASSRTGVSYYEQYF.

The chain uses TRBV7-6 and TRBJ2-7; 10 bases fit TRBD2. CDR1 is SGHVS and CDR2 is FNYEAQ in the germline V gene. Germline trimming cut 5 bases from V and 2 bases from J; bases unmatched to any gene: 12. The CDR3 covers 17 residues. The CDR3 nucleotides read TGTGCCAGCAGCCCCCTGACTAGCGGGTATAGGCCCTACGAGCAGTACTTC. Encoded protein: CASSPLTSGYRPYEQYF.

The V call is TRBV7-9, the J call TRBJ2-1, with unresolved D. Germline V gene lookup returns CDR1 SEHNR and CDR2 FQNEAQ (reference sequence). The CDR3 consists of 15 residues. The germline V and J ends were trimmed by 2 bases and 0 bases, with 8 bases remaining between them. The CDR3 region is CASSLSPSSYNEQFF. CDR3 DNA sequence: TGTGCCAGCAGCTTATCGCCTAGCTCCTACAATGAGCAGTTCTTC.

The V and J genes are TRBV6-5 and TRBJ2-7, with D possibly TRBD1 on 6 matching bases. The germline V gene has CDR1 MNHEY and CDR2 SVGAGI. Trimming shortened V by 4 bases and J by 5 bases, and 18 bases separated the two germline ends. There are 15 residues in the CDR3. The CDR3 coding sequence is TGTGCCAGCAGTTTCGTACCGGGACATCTCAACGAGCAGTACTTC. Encoded protein: CASSFVPGHLNEQYF.

V gene TRBV9 combines with J gene TRBJ1-4, with 7 bases identical to TRBD1. The germline gives CDR1 SGDLS, CDR2 YYNGEE. The CDR3 spans 15 residues. V lost 3 bases to trimming and J lost 2 bases; unmatched junction nucleotides: 4. Written as DNA, the CDR3 is TGTGCCAGCAGCGAATACAGGGGTACTAATGAAAAACTGTTTTTT. It is translated as CASSEYRGTNEKLFF.